Listed below are T cell receptor beta chains from one sample, sequenced in a study of cytomegalovirus exposure and HLA in healthy donors. Using immunoSEQ multiplex PCR, the repertoire was profiled, and TCRdb retains in-frame clones only, with some absent. This table has fewer than 150,000 clones, about 80% appearing once. The sequenced material came from PBMCs. The receptors come from a man aged 45-60 years in good health and CMV-seronegative. Both conserved end residues are part of each CDR3. D genes are given only for firm matches. The size field is filled for only some rows; it gives once, few, many or a size class.

once	TRBD1	TRBV6-6	TRBJ2-7	TGTGCCAGCAGGACGACAGGGGCTTCCTACGAGCAGTACTTC	CASRTTGASYEQYF
-	TRBD2	TRBV28	TRBJ2-5	TGTGCCAGCAACCCTAGCGGGAATTGGGAGACCCAGTACTTC	CASNPSGNWETQYF
-	-	TRBV5-1	TRBJ1-5	TGCGCCAGCAGCCCGGACAGCCGGGATCAGCCCCAGCATTTT	CASSPDSRDQPQHF
-	TRBD1	TRBV6-5	TRBJ1-3	TGTGCCAGCAGTCCGGGACAGGGGAGAGGAAACACCATATATTTT	CASSPGQGRGNTIYF
-	-	TRBV7-8	TRBJ1-5	TGTGCCAGCAGCTGGACAAACAATCAGCCCCAGCATTTT	CASSWTNNQPQHF
few	TRBD2	TRBV5-6	TRBJ2-5	TGTGCCAGCAGCTTGGCCTTATCCTTACTAGCGGGAGGAGAGGAGACCCAGTACTTC	CASSLALSLLAGGEETQYF
-	TRBD2	TRBV28	TRBJ2-1	TGTGCCAGCAGTTTCGGCGGGAGGAGCTCCTACAATGAGCAGTTCTTC	CASSFGGRSSYNEQFF
-	TRBD2	TRBV11-2	TRBJ2-7	TGTGCCAGCAGCCGCGGGACTAGCGGGTCCTACGAGCAGTACTTC	CASSRGTSGSYEQYF
-	-	TRBV28	TRBJ1-2	TGTGCCAGCAGTTTATCGCAGGGCCTGAACTATGGCTACACCTTC	CASSLSQGLNYGYTF
once	-	TRBV7-7	TRBJ1-5	TGTGCTAGCAGCTTAACACAGAATCAGCCCCAGCATTTT	CASSLTQNQPQHF
-	-	TRBV19	TRBJ1-5	TGTGCCGCCGGGGACTTTCTTTATAGCAATCAGCCCCAGCATTTT	CAAGDFLYSNQPQHF
few	-	TRBV10-3	TRBJ2-7	TGTGCCATCAGTGAGTCGCTTAGCCAGGGCGAGCAGTACTTC	CAISESLSQGEQYF
-	TRBD2	TRBV11-3	TRBJ2-1	TGTGCCAGCAGCTTAGGGACTAGCGGGAGGATGGATGAGCAGTTCTTC	CASSLGTSGRMDEQFF
-	-	TRBV28	TRBJ1-1	TGTGCCAGCAAAATTGTCAGGGTCAACACTGAAGCTTTCTTT	CASKIVRVNTEAFF
-	TRBD2	TRBV6-5	TRBJ2-7	TGTGCCAGCAGACCACCGGGACTAGCGCACGAGCAGTACTTC	CASRPPGLAHEQYF
once	-	TRBV5-6	TRBJ2-6	TGTGCCAGCCCCCCCGCCGGGGACTCTGGGGCCAACGTCCTGACTTTC	CASPPAGDSGANVLTF
once	-	TRBV5-1	TRBJ1-1	TGCGCCAGCAGCTTCGGGGGGGGAATGAACACTGAAGCTTTCTTT	CASSFGGGMNTEAFF
-	TRBD1	TRBV5-1	TRBJ1-2	TGCGCCAGCAGCACCCGACAGGGCCTAGGCTATGGCTACACCTTC	CASSTRQGLGYGYTF
-	TRBD2	TRBV6-5	TRBJ2-5	TGTGCCAGCAGTTACTCCCTGGCGGGAGTAGGGGAGACCCAGTACTTC	CASSYSLAGVGETQYF
-	-	TRBV9	TRBJ2-1	TGTGCCAGCAGCGTAGTGCCTCAGAGGGAGCAGTTCTTC	CASSVVPQREQFF
-	TRBD2	TRBV9	TRBJ2-1	TGTGCCAGCAGCCCCCGACTAGCGGGAGATCATTTGGGCAATGAGCAGTTCTTC	CASSPRLAGDHLGNEQFF
-	-	TRBV5-8	TRBJ1-2	TGTGCCAGCAGCCTATGGGGCCTCGGTACGTCGTCCTCTAACTATGGCTACACCTTC	CASSLWGLGTSSSNYGYTF
-	TRBD1	TRBV5-1	TRBJ2-7	TGCGCCAGCAGGGACACCGGGACAGCGAATTGGGAGCAGTACTTC	CASRDTGTANWEQYF
-	-	TRBV5-1	TRBJ2-2	TGCGCCAGCAGCTTGGTGCTTGGCGGCACCGGGGAGCTGTTTTTT	CASSLVLGGTGELFF
once	TRBD1	TRBV28	TRBJ2-2	TGTGCCAGCAGTTTAACAGGGGGAACCGGGGAGCTGTTTTTT	CASSLTGGTGELFF
-	-	TRBV7-6	TRBJ2-2	TGTGCCAGCAGCTTTCAACCCGGGACTGTCACCGGGGAGCTGTTTTTT	CASSFQPGTVTGELFF
-	TRBD2	TRBV11-2	TRBJ2-3	TGTGCCAGCAGCCTCACTAGCGGCGGAGGGCCAGATACGCAGTATTTT	CASSLTSGGGPDTQYF
-	-	TRBV11-3	TRBJ2-1	TGTGCCAGCAGCTATGGACCAGGGGGGCGGAATGAGCAGTTCTTC	CASSYGPGGRNEQFF
few	-	TRBV18	TRBJ1-3	TGTGCCAGCCTAGACAGTGCGGAAACCACCATATATTTT	CASLDSAETTIYF
-	-	TRBV7-2	TRBJ1-2	TGTGCCAGCGGCAGGGGTCAATGGGTTAACTATGGCTACACCTTC	CASGRGQWVNYGYTF
few	TRBD1	TRBV27	TRBJ1-5	TGTGCCAGCAGTTACAGGGGGCCCGATCAGCCCCAGCATTTT	CASSYRGPDQPQHF
-	-	TRBV1	TRBJ2-5	TGCACCAGCAGCCAAGACCAACAGGGGTTAGAAGAGACCCAGTACTTC	CTSSQDQQGLEETQYF
-	-	TRBV5-6	TRBJ1-5	TGTGCCAGCAGCTTGTTCGGAGACTATAGCAATCAGCCCCAGCATTTT	CASSLFGDYSNQPQHF
-	TRBD1	TRBV7-9	TRBJ2-6	TGTGCCAGCAGCCTGATGGGGCGGACAGGGTCGGGGGCCAACGTCCTGACTTTC	CASSLMGRTGSGANVLTF
-	-	TRBV2	TRBJ2-6	TGTGCCAGAGGAGTATCTGGGGCCAACGTCCTGACTTTC	CARGVSGANVLTF
-	TRBD2	TRBV28	TRBJ2-3	TGTGCCAGCAGTCCCCTCGTCTCAGCGGGAGAGACAGATACGCAGTATTTT	CASSPLVSAGETDTQYF
-	-	TRBV10-3	TRBJ1-2	TGTGCCATCAGTCCCCGGGGGACCTTCTATGGCTACACCTTC	CAISPRGTFYGYTF
-	TRBD1	TRBV9	TRBJ1-1	TGTGCCAGCAGCGTAGGACAGGGGACCATGAACACTGAAGCTTTCTTT	CASSVGQGTMNTEAFF
-	TRBD1	TRBV7-9	TRBJ1-5	TGTGCCAGCAGCCGAGGGGCGACAGGGAACGGGCAGCCCCAGCATTTT	CASSRGATGNGQPQHF
-	-	TRBV18	TRBJ2-5	TGTGCCAGCTCACCAGCTAGCAGCCCAGAGACCCAGTACTTC	CASSPASSPETQYF
few	TRBD1	TRBV5-5	TRBJ1-1	TGTGCCAGCAGCTCAACGGGACAGATGAACACTGAAGCTTTCTTT	CASSSTGQMNTEAFF
few	TRBD1	TRBV10-3	TRBJ1-1	TGTGCCACGACACCTACAGGGGGCGCTGAAGCTTTCTTT	CATTPTGGAEAFF
-	-	TRBV7-2	TRBJ2-5	TGTGCCAGCAGCTTAAATCCTACTAGCCCCCTGCTGGAGACCCAGTACTTC	CASSLNPTSPLLETQYF
-	-	TRBV11-2	TRBJ2-3	TGTGCCAGCAGGGTGAGGCAAAGCACAGATACGCAGTATTTT	CASRVRQSTDTQYF
-	-	TRBV6-1	TRBJ2-7	TGTGCCAGCAAGGGGTCCCTCGGTGCTTACGAGCAGTACTTC	CASKGSLGAYEQYF
few	-	TRBV7-6	TRBJ2-2	TGTGCCAGCAGCTTATTTGGGGGCGCGAACACCGGGGAGCTGTTTTTT	CASSLFGGANTGELFF
-	TRBD1	TRBV7-9	TRBJ2-5	TGTGCCAGCAGCCAGAGGGGACAGGGAAGCCAAGAGACCCAGTACTTC	CASSQRGQGSQETQYF
-	TRBD2	TRBV7-2	TRBJ2-3	TGTGCCAGCAGCTTACTAGCGGGTGGGACAGATACGCAGTATTTT	CASSLLAGGTDTQYF
-	TRBD1	TRBV7-8	TRBJ2-5	TGTGCCAGCAGCCCCACCCACGGACAGGGAGAGACCCAGTACTTC	CASSPTHGQGETQYF
-	-	TRBV19	TRBJ2-2	TGTGCCAGTAGTATAGTTTCGGGGGCCGGGGAGCTGTTTTTT	CASSIVSGAGELFF
once	-	TRBV9	TRBJ2-3	TGTGCCAGCAGCCCCTACATCGGGGAGACAGATACGCAGTATTTT	CASSPYIGETDTQYF
-	TRBD2	TRBV28	TRBJ2-1	TGTGCCAGCAGTTTATTAGGGACTAGGTTTGAGCAGTTCTTC	CASSLLGTRFEQFF
once	TRBD1	TRBV5-1	TRBJ1-4	TGCGCCAGCAGCTCTGAGGGGGCGCGGGATGAAAAACTGTTTTTT	CASSSEGARDEKLFF
few	-	TRBV18	TRBJ2-3	TGTGCCAGCTCAACCGGGAGCACAGATACGCAGTATTTT	CASSTGSTDTQYF